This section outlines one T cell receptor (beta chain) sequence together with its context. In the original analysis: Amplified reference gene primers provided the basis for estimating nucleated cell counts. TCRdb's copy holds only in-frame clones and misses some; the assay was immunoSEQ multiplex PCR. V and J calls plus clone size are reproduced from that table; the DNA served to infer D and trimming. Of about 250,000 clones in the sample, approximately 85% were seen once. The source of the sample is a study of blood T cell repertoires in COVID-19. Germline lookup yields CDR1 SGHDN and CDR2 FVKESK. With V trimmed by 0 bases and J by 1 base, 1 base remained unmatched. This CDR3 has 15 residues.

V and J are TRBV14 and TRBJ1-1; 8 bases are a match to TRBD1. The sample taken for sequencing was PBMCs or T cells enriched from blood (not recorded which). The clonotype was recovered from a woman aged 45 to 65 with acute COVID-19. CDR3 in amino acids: CASSQDQGANTEAFF. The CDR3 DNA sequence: TGTGCCAGCAGCCAAGATCAGGGGGCGAACACTGAAGCTTTCTTT.